This T cell receptor beta chain was recovered during a study of human T cells and chemical hapten exposure. Study-level background: Upper inner arm skin measuring around 2 cm by around 2 cm received 2% DPC for sensitization. Minor pooled library volume differences mainly drove per-sample TCR yield variation.

CDR1 and CDR2 (germline): DFQATT, SNEGSKA (reference sequence). The CDR3 spans 15 residues. V was clipped by 5 bases and J by 4 bases, with 20 bases between them. This clonotype occurred a few times. As for time point: patch test 2, 6 weeks after DPC sensitization. Specified treatment: therapeutic diphenylcyclopropenone sensitization with weekly scalp DPC. Donors were 18 to 70-year-old alopecia patients suitable for DPC. MiXCR, applied by TCRdb to the RACE reads, yields one record per CDR3 protein. The table shows 330,000 or so distinct CDR3 sequences, with more than 5% occurring only once. The gene calls are TRBV20-1 and TRBJ1-1; maybe TRBD1 (5 bases). The receptor was isolated from a woman younger than 30 with alopecia areata. Some clones in this sample may be carry-over from other donors' samples. The sequences come from whole blood, collected in connection with sensitization to the hapten diphenylcyclopropenone (DPC). This CDR3 is CSAPLVGARATEAFF. The CDR3 coding sequence is TGCAGTGCTCCCCTGGTCGGGGCTAGAGCCACTGAAGCTTTCTTT.